Each of the 24 T cell receptor beta chains below was sequenced from the same sample in a study of Graves' ophthalmopathy and Graves' hyperthyroidism. RNA transcripts were the source from which TCR beta CDR3 regions were amplified. RT-PCR in the first round used HTBI primers; a second-round multiplex PCR followed. Each CDR3 protein is one row after TCRdb ran MiXCR on the multiplex PCR reads. The top ten clones hold more than 15% of a sample with 40,000 to 45,000 distinct CDR3 sequences, 52% of them seen once. The material sequenced was peripheral blood. The source is an adult man with Graves' ophthalmopathy.

This rearrangement joins TRBV9 to TRBJ2-3; D not resolved. With 0 bases removed from V and 0 bases from J, the gap between germline ends came to 8 bases. CDR3 size: 15 residues. Germline CDR1 and CDR2: SGDLS and YYNGEE. DNA of the CDR3: TGTGCCAGCAGCGTAGCGGCAGCTAGCACAGATACGCAGTATTTT. Amino acid sequence: CASSVAAASTDTQYF.

The chain carries TRBV7-2 and TRBJ2-7; 7 bases align to TRBD1. The CDR3 consists of 13 residues. With 6 bases clipped from V and 2 bases from J, the junction kept 4 bases outside the gene matches. The V gene's germline CDR1 is SGHTA and CDR2 FQGNSA. CDR3 loop: CASSGGQTYEQYF. CDR3 nucleotides: TGTGCCAGCAGTGGGGGACAGACCTACGAGCAGTACTTC. The full variable domain, with the rest looked up from reference TRBV7-2 and TRBJ2-7, is GAGVSQSPSNKVTEKGKDVELRCDPISGHTALYWYRQSLGQGLEFLIYFQGNSAPDKSGLPSDRFSAERTGGSVSTLTIQRTQQEDSAVYLCASSGGQTYEQYFGPGTRLTVT.

Notes on this clonotype: It may be a read error: a sequence one base away is much more abundant. The chain joins TRBV19 to TRBJ2-7; 9 bases are a match to TRBD2. There are 15 residues in the CDR3. CDR1 LNHDA and CDR2 SQIVND come from the germline V gene (reference sequence). V was clipped by 9 bases and J by 3 bases; unmatched bases: 12. CDR3: CASSQGAGGFYEQYV. The CDR3 DNA is TGTGCCAGCAGCCAAGGGGCGGGAGGGTTCTACGAGCAGTACGTC.

The chain joins TRBV19 to TRBJ1-2, with 7 bases lining up with TRBD1. The CDR3 spans 15 residues. The germline V gene encodes CDR1 LNHDA and CDR2 SQIVND (reference sequence). V dropped 2 bases and J dropped 6; count of bases not matched to a gene: 9. The CDR3 reads CASSILGTVCHGYTF. The CDR3 coding sequence is TGTGCCAGTAGTATACTCGGGACAGTTTGCCATGGCTACACCTTC.

For this clonotype: One base away lies a much larger clone, so this may be a sequencing read error. This sequence joins TRBV6-5 and TRBJ1-5; 7 bases map to TRBD1. The germline CDR1 and CDR2 sequences are MNHEY and SVGAGI. The CDR3 spans 15 residues. The CDR3 is CASSFARGGKQPQHF. The CDR3 nucleotides read TGTGCCAGCAGTTTCGCCAGGGGGGGCAAGCAGCCCCAGCATTTT.

Ten or more counts support this clonotype. The chain carries TRBV6-6 and TRBJ2-2; no clear D. V was cut by 3 bases and J by 6 bases, with 8 bases left in between. The CDR3 is 13 amino acids. Per germline, CDR1 MNHNY and CDR2 SVGAGI (reference sequence). CDR3 region: CASSYSIAGELFF. CDR3 nucleotide sequence: TGTGCCAGCAGTTATAGTATAGCCGGGGAGCTGTTTTTT.

For this clonotype: Its ends do not fully match the called genes, so a read error is possible. The J gene is TRBJ1-2, the V gene TRBV5-1, with D possibly TRBD1 on 6 matching bases. The CDR3 has 15 residues. Germline V CDR1 and CDR2: SGHRS, YFSETQ. The CDR3 nucleotides are TGCGCCATCAGCCATTTGGACAGCTCGTCCTATGGTTACACCTTC. It translates to CAISHLDSSSYGYTF.

This clonotype has at least ten counts. The chain has TRBV7-9 and TRBJ1-2; 7 nucleotides match TRBD1. V was clipped by 5 bases and J by 7 bases; unmatched bases: 7. The germline V gene encodes CDR1 SEHNR and CDR2 FQNEAQ (reference sequence). The CDR3 covers 13 residues. CDR3 coding DNA: TGTGCCAGCAGCCGCGCAGGGGGTGCTGGCTACACCTTC. Its translation is CASSRAGGAGYTF. The full variable domain, rest sourced from reference TRBV7-9 and TRBJ1-2, is DTGVSQNPRHKITKRGQNVTFRCDPISEHNRLYWYRQTLGQGPEFLTYFQNEAQLEKSRLLSDRFSAERPKGSFSTLEIQRTEQGDSAMYLCASSRAGGAGYTFGSGTRLTVV.

The sample holds many counts of this clonotype. The chain joins TRBV20-1 to TRBJ1-4, with a possible D match to TRBD1 (5 bases). Germline CDR1 DFQATT, CDR2 SNEGSKA (reference sequence). The CDR3 has 13 residues. V lost 6 bases and J 3 bases, leaving 11 bases between the germline ends. CDR3 nucleotides: TGCAGTGCCCAGGGAGGGGCTAATGAAAAACTGTTTTTT. It yields the protein CSAQGGANEKLFF.

The gene calls are TRBV10-1 and TRBJ1-1; D gene uncertain. The CDR3 loop spans 13 amino acids. V was clipped by 10 bases and J by 1 base, with 13 bases between them. CDR1 WNHNN and CDR2 SYGVQD come from the germline V gene (reference sequence). The CDR3 protein is CAIRSNRNTEAFF. In DNA, the CDR3 is TGCGCCATCCGCAGTAATAGGAACACTGAAGCTTTCTTT.

On this clonotype itself: Since the CDR3 does not end with the conserved phenylalanine or tryptophan, this likely comes from a read error. No DNA is shown, since the ends of the CDR3 on it are uncertain; the CDR3 is the one TCRdb lists. CDR3 residues: CASSEATGVNTEALS. The chain joins TRBV2 to TRBJ1-1. CDR1 SNHLY and CDR2 FYNNEI come from the germline V gene. The CDR3 numbers 15 amino acids, ends counted.

The count of this clonotype is one. V gene TRBV7-6 combines with J gene TRBJ2-1; TRBD1 matches 9 bases. Looked up from germline, CDR1 is SGHVS and CDR2 is FNYEAQ. This CDR3 spans 14 amino acids. Trimming took 5 bases from V and 8 from J; bases not matched to a gene: 7. The chain's CDR3 is CASSTTRDRDEQFF. As DNA, the CDR3 is TGTGCCAGCAGCACAACCCGGGACAGGGATGAGCAGTTCTTC.

This clonotype has at least ten counts. The V call is TRBV5-1, the J call TRBJ1-1; D gene uncertain. CDR1 and CDR2 (germline): SGHRS, YFSETQ. The germline V and J ends were trimmed by 2 bases and 0 bases, with 8 bases remaining between them. This CDR3 contains 14 residues. Written as DNA, the CDR3 is TGCGCCAGCAGCTTCGAGATTCTGAACACTGAAGCTTTCTTT. Protein: CASSFEILNTEAFF. Variable domain in full (rest from reference TRBV5-1 and TRBJ1-1): KAGVTQTPRYLIKTRGQQVTLSCSPISGHRSVSWYQQTPGQGLQFLFEYFSETQRNKGNFPGRFSGRQFSNSRSEMNVSTLELGDSALYLCASSFEILNTEAFFGQGTRLTVV.

Concerning this clonotype: A much larger clone lies one base from this, so it may be a read error. J is TRBJ2-7 and V is TRBV25-1; D is unclear. V lost 6 bases, J lost 6 bases, and 15 bases lay in between. The CDR3 is made up of 13 amino acids. In germline, CDR1 is MGHDK, CDR2 SYGVNS. The CDR3 DNA follows: TGTGCCAGCAGGTACTCCCCGGGCTGCGAGCAGTACTTC. Amino acids: CASRYSPGCEQYF.

This clonotype was seen at least ten times. This rearrangement joins TRBV5-6 to TRBJ1-6; D gene ambiguous. Germline loops: CDR1 SGHDT, CDR2 YYEEEE. V lost 2 bases to trimming and J lost 6 bases, with 6 bases between them. This CDR3 has 13 amino acids. DNA for the CDR3: TGTGCCAGCAGCTTTCGGAGTAATTCACCCCTCCACTTT. Translation: CASSFRSNSPLHF. Variable domain in full (rest from reference TRBV5-6 and TRBJ1-6): DAGVTQSPTHLIKTRGQQVTLRCSPKSGHDTVSWYQQALGQGPQFIFQYYEEEERQRGNFPDRFSGHQFPNYSSELNVNALLLGDSALYLCASSFRSNSPLHFGNGTRLTVT.

This clonotype was recorded at least ten times. The chain links TRBV12-3 or TRBV12-4 to TRBJ2-3; 11 nucleotides match TRBD2. This CDR3 contains 16 residues. Trimming took 5 bases from V and 2 from J; bases not matched to a gene: 6. CDR3 amino acids: CASSATSGSDTDTQYF. CDR3 in DNA: TGTGCCAGCAGTGCTACTAGCGGGAGTGACACAGATACGCAGTATTTT.

The DNA of the CDR3 is TGCAGTGCTAGATCCGCCGAGTGGCTCTACAATGAGCAGTTCTTC. This sequence encodes CSARSAEWLYNEQFF. The chain couples TRBV20-1 to TRBJ2-1; D gene unclear. V lost 2 bases, J lost 3 bases, and 14 bases lay in between. Germline V gene data show CDR1 as DFQATT and CDR2 as SNEGSKA (reference sequence). This CDR3 region has 15 residues.

This chain connects TRBV7-9 to TRBJ2-3; D is tentatively TRBD1 or TRBD2 (5 bases each). The germline gives CDR1 SEHNR, CDR2 FQNEAQ (reference sequence). This CDR3 region has 13 residues. The V end lost 4 bases, the J end lost 2 bases, and 7 bases lay between the germline ends. The CDR3 sequence: CASSSGTTDTQYF. DNA for the CDR3: TGTGCCAGCAGCTCCGGGACCACAGATACGCAGTATTTT.

This clonotype occurred many times. The chain recombines TRBV7-2 with TRBJ2-5; tentatively, D is TRBD2 (7 bases). CDR3 length: 16 amino acids. In germline, CDR1 is SGHTA, CDR2 FQGNSA. The V gene lost 2 bases and the J gene lost 4 bases, with 17 bases spanning the gap. CDR3 protein: CASSLMRAGASETQYF. The CDR3 DNA reads TGTGCCAGCAGCTTAATGAGGGCGGGGGCCTCAGAGACCCAGTACTTC.

In its sample, this clonotype ranks as medium-sized. The V and J genes are TRBV7-9 and TRBJ2-1, with D unresolved. The germline CDR1 and CDR2 sequences are SEHNR and FQNEAQ (reference sequence). Trimming took 1 base from V and 12 from J, leaving 7 bases between them. This CDR3 is built from 11 residues. In DNA, the CDR3 is TGTGCCAGCAGCTTAGGATGGGGGCAGTTCTTC. Protein product: CASSLGWGQFF. The whole variable domain, filled in from reference TRBV7-9 and TRBJ2-1, reads DTGVSQNPRHKITKRGQNVTFRCDPISEHNRLYWYRQTLGQGPEFLTYFQNEAQLEKSRLLSDRFSAERPKGSFSTLEIQRTEQGDSAMYLCASSLGWGQFFGPGTRLTVL.

This rearrangement joins TRBV7-3 to TRBJ2-3; D possibly corresponds to TRBD2 (5 bases). Germline lookup yields CDR1 SGHTA and CDR2 FQGTGA. The CDR3 runs 15 residues. V lost 2 bases and J lost 2, with 11 bases in between. CDR3 bases: TGTGCCAGCAGCTTAGCGACTACGCTCACAGATACGCAGTATTTT. Residues: CASSLATTLTDTQYF.

V is TRBV14 and J is TRBJ2-7; D gene uncertain. Germline V gene sequence: CDR1 SGHDN, CDR2 FVKESK. Deletions cut 5 bases from V and 3 bases from J, with 11 bases between. The CDR3 has 13 residues. CDR3 DNA: TGTGCCAGCAGCGTAGATGGAAACTACGAGCAGTACTTC. Translation: CASSVDGNYEQYF.

This clonotype was seen repeatedly, ten times or more. This rearrangement joins TRBV6-1 to TRBJ2-5, with D tentatively TRBD1 (5 bases). This CDR3 is built from 16 residues. V was shortened by 2 bases and J by 1 base, with 14 bases between the two germline ends. Germline lookup yields CDR1 MNHNS and CDR2 SASEGT. The CDR3, as DNA: TGTGCCAGCAGTGAACTCCCCCAGACAGTCCAAGAGACCCAGTACTTC. Amino acids: CASSELPQTVQETQYF.

Of note for this clonotype: Compared with germline, one end of the junction differs, possibly owing to a read error. The chain uses TRBV7-8 and TRBJ2-3, with 7 bases lining up with TRBD1. Germline V gene sequence: CDR1 SGHVS, CDR2 FQNEAQ. The CDR3 contains 14 residues. In DNA form, the CDR3 reads TGTGCTAGCAGCGGAGGACAGGACTCAGATACGCAGTACTTT. Protein product: CASSGGQDSDTQYF.